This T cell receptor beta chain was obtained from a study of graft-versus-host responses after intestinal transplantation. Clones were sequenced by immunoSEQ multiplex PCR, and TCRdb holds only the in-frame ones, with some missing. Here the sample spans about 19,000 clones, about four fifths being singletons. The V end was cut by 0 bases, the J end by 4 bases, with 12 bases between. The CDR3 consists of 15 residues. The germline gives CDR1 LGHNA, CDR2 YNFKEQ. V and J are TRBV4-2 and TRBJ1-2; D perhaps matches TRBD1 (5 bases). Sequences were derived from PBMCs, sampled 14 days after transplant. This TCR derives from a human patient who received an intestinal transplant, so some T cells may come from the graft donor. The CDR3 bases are TGTGCCAGCAGCCAAGAATGGGGGTTCGGCTATGGCTACACCTTC. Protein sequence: CASSQEWGFGYGYTF.